The entry below describes one T cell receptor (beta chain). Data came from immunoSEQ multiplex PCR; TCRdb stores just in-frame clones and leaves some out. This sample has some 320,000 clones; about 90% occur once, and the top ten carry roughly 5%. V was pared by 0 bases and J by 5 bases, with 6 bases between. CDR3 size: 13 residues. Germline V CDR1 and CDR2: SGHNT, YYREEE (reference sequence). Ages ranged from about 18 to 89 years, with residence in around 24 US areas. Clinical history reported by participants formed the basis on which cohorts were assigned. For recovered donors of Cohort 3, there were two negative PCRs, clearance, or symptom resolution. This entry is derived from a study of blood T cell repertoires in COVID-19. In the study overall: From T cells, B-cell-depleted T cells, or PBMCs came the material, which was cDNA or gDNA.

The sequence was obtained from a woman aged 30 to 39 who had recovered from COVID-19. J is TRBJ1-5 and V is TRBV5-4; D is undetermined. Sequencing input: PBMCs or T cells enriched from blood (not recorded which). The DNA of the CDR3 is TGTGCCAGCAGCTTGGAGAGGGATCAGCCCCAGCATTTT. Protein: CASSLERDQPQHF.